The TCR beta chain under discussion was sequenced for a study of control samples from healthy donors and cancer patients. Only in-frame clones appear in the TCRdb table, and some are missing; sequencing was by immunoSEQ multiplex PCR. This sample has about 190,000 clones; approximately 92% occur once, and the top ten carry roughly 1.6%. V gave up 3 bases and J gave up 2 bases, with 10 bases separating them. The CDR3 consists of 14 residues. Germline CDR1 reads SEHNR; CDR2 reads FQNEAQ (reference sequence). The TCR comes from a man younger than 35 in good health. Sequences were obtained from blood. This chain connects TRBV7-9 to TRBJ1-1; no definite D call. CDR3 in amino acids: CASSFITGNTEAFF. The CDR3 bases are TGTGCCAGCAGCTTTATAACGGGAAACACTGAAGCTTTCTTT.